A single T cell receptor (beta chain) is shown here with its context. The sample comes from a study of blood T cell repertoires in COVID-19. Study at large: COVID-19 samples, acute and convalescent, were from the United States, Italy and Spain. PBMCs, B-cell-depleted T cells, or T cells were the source of the cDNA or gDNA that made up the material.

The CDR3 has 15 amino acids. V lost 4 bases to trimming and J lost 0 bases, with 9 bases between them. Germline loops: CDR1 MNHEY, CDR2 SMNVEV (reference sequence). In the source study's methods: Reference gene primer amplification gave nucleated cell count estimates. Profiled with immunoSEQ multiplex PCR; TCRdb holds only in-frame clones, not every one. V and J calls and clone size follow that table, whereas D and trimming were derived from the DNA. Here the sample spans 98,000 or so clones, around 83% being singletons. The sequenced sample consisted of peripheral blood. V is TRBV27 and J is TRBJ2-2, with D unclear. This TCR was recovered from a woman aged 70-85 years with acute or convalescent COVID-19. CDR3 in DNA: TGTGCCAGCAGTTCTCGCGCTACGAACACCGGGGAGCTGTTTTTT. It translates to CASSSRATNTGELFF.